Described below is a single T cell receptor beta chain sequence and its context. The data belong to a study of blood T cell repertoires in COVID-19. About the research overall: Samples representing acute and convalescent COVID-19 were sourced from the United States, Italy and Spain.

The data were produced by immunoSEQ multiplex PCR, yet TCRdb's version contains in-frame clones alone and is incomplete. The table lists roughly 87,000 clones, about 81% of them singletons. There are 13 residues in the CDR3. The germline V and J ends were trimmed by 4 bases and 2 bases, with 8 bases remaining between them. Germline V gives CDR1 KGHSH, CDR2 LQKENI. The sequenced sample consisted of peripheral blood. The receptor comes from a woman aged 55 to 70 with acute or convalescent COVID-19. V gene TRBV18 combines with J gene TRBJ2-5, with D perhaps TRBD1 (6 bases). This chain's CDR3 is CASSRGQQETQYF. The CDR3 nucleotides read TGTGCCAGCTCACGAGGACAGCAAGAGACCCAGTACTTC. The full variable domain, completed using reference TRBV18 and TRBJ2-5, is NAGVMQNPRHLVRRRGQEARLRCSPMKGHSHVYWYRQLPEEGLKFMVYLQKENIIDESGMPKERFSAEFPKEGPSILRIQQVVRGDSAAYFCASSRGQQETQYFGPGTRLLVL.